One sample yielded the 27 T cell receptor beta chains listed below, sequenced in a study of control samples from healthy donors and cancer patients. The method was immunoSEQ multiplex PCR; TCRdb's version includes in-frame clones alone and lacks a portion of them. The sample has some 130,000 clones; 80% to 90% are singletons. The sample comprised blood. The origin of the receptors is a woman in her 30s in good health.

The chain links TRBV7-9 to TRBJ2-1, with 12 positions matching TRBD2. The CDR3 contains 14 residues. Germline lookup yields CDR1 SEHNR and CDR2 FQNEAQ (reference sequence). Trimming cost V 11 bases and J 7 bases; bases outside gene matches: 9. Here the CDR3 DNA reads TGTGCCGGTCGACTAGCGGGAGCAAGGAATGAGCAGTTCTTC. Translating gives CAGRLAGARNEQFF. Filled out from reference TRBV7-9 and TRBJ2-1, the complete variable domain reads DTGVSQNPRHKITKRGQNVTFRCDPISEHNRLYWYRQTLGQGPEFLTYFQNEAQLEKSRLLSDRFSAERPKGSFSTLEIQRTEQGDSAMYLCAGRLAGARNEQFFGPGTRLTVL.

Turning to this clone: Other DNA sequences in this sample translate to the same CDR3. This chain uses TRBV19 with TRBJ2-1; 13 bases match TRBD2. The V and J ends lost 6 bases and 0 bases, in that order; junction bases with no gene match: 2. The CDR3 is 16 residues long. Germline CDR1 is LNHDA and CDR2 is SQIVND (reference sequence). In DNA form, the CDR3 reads TGTGCCAGTAGCCGGACTAGCGGGAGCTCCTACAATGAGCAGTTCTTC. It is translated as CASSRTSGSSYNEQFF. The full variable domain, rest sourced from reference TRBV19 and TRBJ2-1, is DGGITQSPKYLFRKEGQNVTLSCEQNLNHDAMYWYRQDPGQGLRLIYYSQIVNDFQKGDIAEGYSVSREKKESFPLTVTSAQKNPTAFYLCASSRTSGSSYNEQFFGPGTRLTVL.

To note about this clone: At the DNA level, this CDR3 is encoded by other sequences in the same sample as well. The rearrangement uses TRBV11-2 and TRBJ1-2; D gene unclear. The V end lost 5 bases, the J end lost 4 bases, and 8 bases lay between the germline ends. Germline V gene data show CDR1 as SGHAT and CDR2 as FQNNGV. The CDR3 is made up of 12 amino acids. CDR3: CASSPEGYGYTF. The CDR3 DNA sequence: TGTGCCAGCAGCCCAGAAGGCTATGGCTACACCTTC.

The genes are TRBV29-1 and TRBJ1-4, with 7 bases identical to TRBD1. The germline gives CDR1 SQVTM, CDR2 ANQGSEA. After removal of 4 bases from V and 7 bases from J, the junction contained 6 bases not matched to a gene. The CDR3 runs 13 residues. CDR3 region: CSVAPTGVEKLFF. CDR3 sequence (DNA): TGCAGCGTTGCGCCTACAGGGGTTGAAAAACTGTTTTTT.

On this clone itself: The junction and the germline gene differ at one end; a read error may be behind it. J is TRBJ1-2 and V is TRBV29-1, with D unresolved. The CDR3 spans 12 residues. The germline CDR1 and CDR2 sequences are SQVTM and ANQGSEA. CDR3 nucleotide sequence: TGCAGCGCTGAACTGCTAACCTATGGCTACACCTTC. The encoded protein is CSAELLTYGYTF. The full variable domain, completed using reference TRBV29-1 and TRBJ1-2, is SAVISQKPSRDICQRGTSLTIQCQVDSQVTMMFWYRQQPGQSLTLIATANQGSEATYESGFVIDKFPISRPNLTFSTLTVSNMSPEDSSIYLCSAELLTYGYTFGSGTRLTVV.

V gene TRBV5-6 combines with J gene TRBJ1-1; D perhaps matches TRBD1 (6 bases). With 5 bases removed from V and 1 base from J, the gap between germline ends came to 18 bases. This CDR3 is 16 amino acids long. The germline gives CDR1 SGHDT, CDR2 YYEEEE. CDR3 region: CASSPQGWRPNTEAFF. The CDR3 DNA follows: TGTGCCAGCAGTCCACAGGGATGGAGACCGAACACTGAAGCTTTCTTT. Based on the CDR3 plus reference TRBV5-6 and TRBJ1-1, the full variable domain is DAGVTQSPTHLIKTRGQQVTLRCSPKSGHDTVSWYQQALGQGPQFIFQYYEEEERQRGNFPDRFSGHQFPNYSSELNVNALLLGDSALYLCASSPQGWRPNTEAFFGQGTRLTVV.

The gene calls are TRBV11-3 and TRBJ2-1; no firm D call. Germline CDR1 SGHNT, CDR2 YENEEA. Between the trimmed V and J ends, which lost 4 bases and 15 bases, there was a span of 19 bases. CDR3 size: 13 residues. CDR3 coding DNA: TGTGCCAGCAGCTCAGAACCCGGGCCCCGCGGGTTCTTC. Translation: CASSSEPGPRGFF.

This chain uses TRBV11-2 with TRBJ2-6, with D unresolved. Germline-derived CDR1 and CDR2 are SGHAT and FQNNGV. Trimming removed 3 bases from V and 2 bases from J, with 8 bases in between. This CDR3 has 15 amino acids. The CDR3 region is CASSFPTTGANVLTF. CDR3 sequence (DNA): TGTGCCAGCAGCTTCCCCACAACTGGGGCCAACGTCCTGACTTTC.

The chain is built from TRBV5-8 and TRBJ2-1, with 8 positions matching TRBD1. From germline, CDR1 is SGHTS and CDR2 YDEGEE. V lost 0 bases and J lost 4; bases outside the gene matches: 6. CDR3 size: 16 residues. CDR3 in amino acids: CASSLAGTGWYNEQFF. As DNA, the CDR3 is TGTGCCAGCAGCTTGGCCGGGACAGGATGGTACAATGAGCAGTTCTTC. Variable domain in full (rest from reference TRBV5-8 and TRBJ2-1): EAGVTQSPTHLIKTRGQQATLRCSPISGHTSVYWYQQALGLGLQFLLWYDEGEERNRGNFPPRFSGRQFPNYSSELNVNALELEDSALYLCASSLAGTGWYNEQFFGPGTRLTVL.

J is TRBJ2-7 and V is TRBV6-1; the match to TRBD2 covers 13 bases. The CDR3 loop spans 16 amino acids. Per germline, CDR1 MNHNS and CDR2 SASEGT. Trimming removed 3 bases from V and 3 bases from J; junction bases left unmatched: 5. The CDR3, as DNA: TGTGCCAGCAGTGACCAGACTAGCGGGAGGCTCTACGAGCAGTACTTC. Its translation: CASSDQTSGRLYEQYF.

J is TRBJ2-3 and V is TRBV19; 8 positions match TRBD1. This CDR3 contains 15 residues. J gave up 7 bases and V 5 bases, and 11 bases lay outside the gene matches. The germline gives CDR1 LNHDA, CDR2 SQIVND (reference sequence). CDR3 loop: CASSDVQGAKNTQYF. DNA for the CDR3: TGTGCCAGTAGTGATGTGCAGGGGGCTAAGAATACGCAGTATTTT.

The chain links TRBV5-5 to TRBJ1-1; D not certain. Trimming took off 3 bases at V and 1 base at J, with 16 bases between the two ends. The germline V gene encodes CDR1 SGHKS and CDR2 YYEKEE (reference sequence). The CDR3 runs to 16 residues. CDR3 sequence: CASSYLPTVTNTEAFF. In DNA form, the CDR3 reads TGTGCCAGCAGCTACCTACCAACAGTAACGAACACTGAAGCTTTCTTT.

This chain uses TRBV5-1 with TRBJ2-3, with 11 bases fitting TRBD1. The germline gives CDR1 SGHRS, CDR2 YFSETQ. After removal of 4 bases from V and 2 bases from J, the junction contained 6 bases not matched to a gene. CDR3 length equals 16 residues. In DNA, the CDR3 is TGCGCCAGCAGCACAGGACAGGGGGCAGTCACAGATACGCAGTATTTT. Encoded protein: CASSTGQGAVTDTQYF.

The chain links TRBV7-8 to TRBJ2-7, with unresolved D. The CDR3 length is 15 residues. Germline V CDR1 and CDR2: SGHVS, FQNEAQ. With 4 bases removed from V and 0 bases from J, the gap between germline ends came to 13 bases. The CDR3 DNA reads TGTGCCAGCAGCTACTCCCCTAGTCCCTCCTACGAGCAGTACTTC. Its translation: CASSYSPSPSYEQYF.

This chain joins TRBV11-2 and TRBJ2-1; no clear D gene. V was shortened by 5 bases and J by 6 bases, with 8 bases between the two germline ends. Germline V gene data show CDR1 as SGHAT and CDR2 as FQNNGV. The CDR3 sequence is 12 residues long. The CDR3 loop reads CASSPSLNEQFF. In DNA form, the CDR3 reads TGTGCCAGCAGCCCCTCCCTCAATGAGCAGTTCTTC.

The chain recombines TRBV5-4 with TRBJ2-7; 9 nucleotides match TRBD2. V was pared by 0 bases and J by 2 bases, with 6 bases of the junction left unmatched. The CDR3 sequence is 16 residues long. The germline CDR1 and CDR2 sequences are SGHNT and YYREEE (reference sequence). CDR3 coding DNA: TGTGCCAGCAGCTTGGGGGCTAGCGGGATCCCCTACGAGCAGTACTTC. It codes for CASSLGASGIPYEQYF.

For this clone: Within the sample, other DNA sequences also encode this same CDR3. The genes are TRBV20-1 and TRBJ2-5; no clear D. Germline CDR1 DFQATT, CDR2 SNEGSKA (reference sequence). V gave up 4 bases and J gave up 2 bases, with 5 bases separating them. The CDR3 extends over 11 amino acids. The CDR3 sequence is CSATFQETQYF. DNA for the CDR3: TGCAGTGCTACCTTTCAAGAGACCCAGTACTTC.

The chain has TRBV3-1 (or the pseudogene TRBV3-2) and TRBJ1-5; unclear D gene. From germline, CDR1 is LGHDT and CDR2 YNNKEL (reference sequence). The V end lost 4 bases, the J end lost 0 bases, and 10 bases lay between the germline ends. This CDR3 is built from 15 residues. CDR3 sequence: CASSPLYTSNQPQHF. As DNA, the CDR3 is TGTGCCAGCAGCCCTCTCTATACTAGCAATCAGCCCCAGCATTTT.

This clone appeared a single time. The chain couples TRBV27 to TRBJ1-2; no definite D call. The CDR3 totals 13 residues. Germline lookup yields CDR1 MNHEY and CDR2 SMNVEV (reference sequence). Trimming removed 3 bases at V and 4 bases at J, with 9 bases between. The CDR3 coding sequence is TGTGCCAGCAGTTTTGAGCTAGGCTATGGCTACACCTTC. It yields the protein CASSFELGYGYTF.

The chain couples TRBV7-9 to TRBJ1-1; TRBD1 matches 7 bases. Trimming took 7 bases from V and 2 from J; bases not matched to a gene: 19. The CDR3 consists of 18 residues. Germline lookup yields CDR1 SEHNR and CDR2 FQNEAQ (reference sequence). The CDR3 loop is CASTQTPAGGWVNTEAFF. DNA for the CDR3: TGTGCCAGCACCCAGACCCCAGCAGGGGGGTGGGTTAACACTGAAGCTTTCTTT.

In DNA, the CDR3 is TGTGCCAGCAGTGAAGGGCAGGGTGCCTATGGCTACACCTTC. Its protein product is CASSEGQGAYGYTF. V and J are TRBV2 and TRBJ1-2; D may be TRBD1 (5 bases). The germline CDR1 and CDR2 sequences are SNHLY and FYNNEI. The CDR3 contains 14 residues. V lost 1 base and J lost 4, with 10 bases in between.

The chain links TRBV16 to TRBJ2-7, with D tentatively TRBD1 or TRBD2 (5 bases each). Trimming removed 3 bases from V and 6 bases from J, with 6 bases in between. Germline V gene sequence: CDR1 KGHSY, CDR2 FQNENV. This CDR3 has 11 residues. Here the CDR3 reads CASSQRGEQYF. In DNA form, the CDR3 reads TGTGCCAGCAGCCAGAGGGGCGAGCAGTACTTC.

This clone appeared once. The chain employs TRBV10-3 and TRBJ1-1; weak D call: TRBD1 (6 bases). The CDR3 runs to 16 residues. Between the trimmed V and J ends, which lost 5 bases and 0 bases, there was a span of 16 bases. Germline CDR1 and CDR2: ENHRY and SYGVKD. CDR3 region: CAISSVQGIVNTEAFF. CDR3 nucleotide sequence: TGTGCCATCAGTTCCGTACAGGGAATAGTGAACACTGAAGCTTTCTTT.

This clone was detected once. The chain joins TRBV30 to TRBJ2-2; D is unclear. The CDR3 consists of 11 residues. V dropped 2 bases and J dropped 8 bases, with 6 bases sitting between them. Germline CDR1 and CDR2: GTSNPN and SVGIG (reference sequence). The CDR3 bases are TGTGCCTGGAGTATTGGGGGGGAGCTGTTTTTT. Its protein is CAWSIGGELFF.

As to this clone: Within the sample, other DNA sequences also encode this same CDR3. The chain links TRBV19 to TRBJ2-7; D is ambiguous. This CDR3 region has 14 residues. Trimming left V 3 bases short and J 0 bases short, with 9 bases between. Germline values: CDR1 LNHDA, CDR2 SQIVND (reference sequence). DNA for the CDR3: TGTGCCAGTAGTATCGCCGGAGACTCCTACGAGCAGTACTTC. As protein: CASSIAGDSYEQYF.

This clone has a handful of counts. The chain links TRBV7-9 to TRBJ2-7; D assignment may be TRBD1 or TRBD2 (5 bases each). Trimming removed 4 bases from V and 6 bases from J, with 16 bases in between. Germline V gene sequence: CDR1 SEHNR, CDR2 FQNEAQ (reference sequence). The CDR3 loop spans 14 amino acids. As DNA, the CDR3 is TGTGCCAGCAGCTCCGTCAGGGAGACCCTCGAGCAGTACTTC. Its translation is CASSSVRETLEQYF.

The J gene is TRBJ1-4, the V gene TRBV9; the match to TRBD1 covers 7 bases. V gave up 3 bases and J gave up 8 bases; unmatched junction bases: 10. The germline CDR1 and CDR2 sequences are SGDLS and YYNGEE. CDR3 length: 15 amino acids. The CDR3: CASSAAGTEGEKLFF. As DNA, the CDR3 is TGTGCCAGCAGCGCCGCCGGGACAGAAGGCGAAAAACTGTTTTTT.